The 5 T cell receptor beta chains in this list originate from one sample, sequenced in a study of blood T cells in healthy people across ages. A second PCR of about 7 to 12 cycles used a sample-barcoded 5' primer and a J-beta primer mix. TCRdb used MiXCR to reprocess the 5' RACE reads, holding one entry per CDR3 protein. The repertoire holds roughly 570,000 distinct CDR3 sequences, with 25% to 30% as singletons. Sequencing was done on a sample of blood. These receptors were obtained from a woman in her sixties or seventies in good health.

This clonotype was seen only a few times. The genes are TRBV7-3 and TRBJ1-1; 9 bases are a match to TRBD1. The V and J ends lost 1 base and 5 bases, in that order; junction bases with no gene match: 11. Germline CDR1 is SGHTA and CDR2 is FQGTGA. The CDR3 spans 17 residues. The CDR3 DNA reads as TGTGCCAGCAGCTTAAACCCCCCGACAGGGGGAGGAACTGAAGCTTTCTTT. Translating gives CASSLNPPTGGGTEAFF.

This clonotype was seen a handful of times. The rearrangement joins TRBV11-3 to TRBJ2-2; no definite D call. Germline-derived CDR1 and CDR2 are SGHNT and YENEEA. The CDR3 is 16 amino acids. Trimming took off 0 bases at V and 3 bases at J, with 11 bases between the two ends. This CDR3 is CASSLDLIGYTGELFF. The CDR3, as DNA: TGTGCCAGCAGCTTAGATCTCATCGGGTACACCGGGGAGCTGTTTTTT.

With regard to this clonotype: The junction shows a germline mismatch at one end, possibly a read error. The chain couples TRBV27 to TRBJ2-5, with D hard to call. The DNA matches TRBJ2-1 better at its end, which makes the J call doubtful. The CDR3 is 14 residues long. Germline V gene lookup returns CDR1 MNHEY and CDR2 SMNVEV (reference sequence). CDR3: CASSLRQVTNGQFF. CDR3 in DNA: TGTGCCAGCAGTTTACGCCAGGTTACCAATGGGCAGTTCTTC.

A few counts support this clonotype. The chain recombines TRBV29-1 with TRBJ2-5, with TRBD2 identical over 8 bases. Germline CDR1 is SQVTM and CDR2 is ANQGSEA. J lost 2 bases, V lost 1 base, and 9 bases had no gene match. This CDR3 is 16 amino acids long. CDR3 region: CSVEVGGAGVQETQYF. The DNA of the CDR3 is TGCAGCGTTGAAGTAGGAGGAGCGGGGGTTCAAGAGACCCAGTACTTC.

CDR3 region: CASSQGSLGGYTF. The CDR3 coding sequence is TGCGCCAGCAGCCAGGGATCCTTGGGCGGCTACACCTTC. The chain links TRBV5-1 to TRBJ1-2; tentatively, D is TRBD1 (5 bases). In germline, CDR1 is SGHRS, CDR2 YFSETQ. CDR3 length equals 13 residues. Trimming pared 4 bases from V and 8 bases from J, leaving 15 bases between.